This TCR beta chain derives from a study of Graves' ophthalmopathy and Graves' hyperthyroidism. V lost 4 bases to trimming and J lost 3 bases; unmatched junction nucleotides: 3. Germline-derived CDR1 and CDR2 are MNHEY and SMNVEV (reference sequence). The CDR3 contains 13 residues. This clonotype was counted many times. The antigen remains undetermined. General observations from the study: Most expanded clonotypes in thyroid above 0.001 frequency also showed up in blood.

Hyperthyroidism was considered stable when no ophthalmopathy appeared within 18 months of follow-up. RNA transcripts served as template for amplifying TCR beta CDR3 sequences. Amplification began with first-round RT-PCR using HTBI primers, then second-round multiplex PCR was performed. One entry per CDR3 protein results from TCRdb running MiXCR on the multiplex PCR reads. In the table there are about 370,000 distinct CDR3 sequences, about a sixth of which are singletons. This TCR came from an adult woman with stable Graves' hyperthyroidism. V is TRBV27 and J is TRBJ2-7; 7 bases map to TRBD1. The sample comprised peripheral blood. CDR3 loop: CASSWGQSYEQYF. The DNA of the CDR3 is TGTGCCAGCAGTTGGGGACAGAGCTACGAGCAGTACTTC.